The present entry profiles one TCR beta chain with its context. The V gene's germline CDR1 is SGHDT and CDR2 YYEEEE. There are 15 residues in the CDR3. Germline trimming cut 4 bases from V and 6 bases from J; bases unmatched to any gene: 4. This record comes from a study of blood T cell repertoires in COVID-19. TCRdb keeps only in-frame clones here, not all; method: immunoSEQ multiplex PCR. The data contain 250,000 to 300,000 clones, roughly nine tenths of them singletons. Input material: peripheral blood. V and J are TRBV5-6 and TRBJ1-6, with 10 bases matching TRBD1. The source of this sequence is a man aged 50-59 years with acute or convalescent COVID-19. The CDR3 sequence is CASSVGQGINSPLHF. DNA of the CDR3: TGTGCCAGCAGCGTGGGACAGGGGATTAATTCACCCCTCCACTTT.